These T cell receptor beta chains were read from a single sample in a study of T-cell memory formation after mild COVID-19. Each CDR3 protein is one row after TCRdb ran MiXCR on the 5' RACE reads. This sample carries 57,000 or so distinct CDR3 sequences, around 10% of them seen once, and the ten largest clones take around 1.1%. Sample: PBMCs or a T cell subset sorted from them (not recorded which). The receptors stem from a man aged 18 to 30 who had mild COVID-19 (a few samples of this study predate the infection). Cell type and time point are not known. Each CDR3 is given with its conserved first and last residue. D genes are given only for firm matches. Clone size appears in some rows only: once, few, many, or a class for an expanded clone.

d_call clone_size j_call v_call cdr3_aa cdr3_nt
TRBD1 many TRBJ1-5 TRBV12-3/TRBV12-4 CASSPLQGDQPQHF TGTGCCAGCAGCCCCCTTCAGGGGGATCAGCCCCAGCATTTT
TRBD1 few TRBJ2-1 TRBV12-5 CASGLTPGQGNNEQFF TGTGCTAGTGGTTTGACTCCGGGACAGGGGAACAATGAGCAGTTCTTC
NA many TRBJ2-7 TRBV6-5 CASSSPRGRYYEQYF TGTGCCAGCAGTTCCCCCCGGGGCAGGTACTACGAGCAGTACTTC
NA NA TRBJ2-7 TRBV20-1 CSARPDPYEQYF TGCAGTGCTAGACCCGACCCCTACGAGCAGTACTTC
NA NA TRBJ2-5 TRBV7-9 CASSPWDSPGTQYF TGTGCCAGCAGCCCCTGGGACTCTCCAGGGACCCAGTACTTC
NA NA TRBJ1-6 TRBV6-1 CASSDGRTNSPLHF TGTGCCAGCAGTGACGGACGGACAAATTCACCCCTCCACTTT
TRBD1 many TRBJ2-3 TRBV5-1 CASRTGASTDTQYF TGCGCCAGCAGGACAGGGGCGAGCACAGATACGCAGTATTTT
NA NA TRBJ1-2 TRBV7-2 CASSLPSTGYTF TGTGCCAGCAGCTTACCTTCGACGGGCTACACCTTC
TRBD1 few TRBJ1-4 TRBV4-2 CASSQGGTGSEKLFF TGTGCCAGCAGCCAAGGGGGGACAGGGAGCGAAAAACTTTTTTTT
NA many TRBJ1-1 TRBV7-2 CASSSVIISAEAFF TGTGCCAGCAGCTCGGTGATTATAAGCGCTGAAGCTTTCTTT
NA NA TRBJ1-5 TRBV5-1 CASSLSPSDQPQHF TGCGCCAGCAGCTTGAGCCCGTCCGATCAGCCCCAGCATTTT
TRBD2 NA TRBJ2-3 TRBV20-1 CSARRLATDTQYF TGCAGTGCTAGACGACTAGCAACAGATACGCAGTATTTT
NA NA TRBJ2-1 TRBV9 CASSTSTGSYFNEQFF NA
NA NA TRBJ2-1 TRBV12-5 CASGPSGILSEQFF TGTGCTAGTGGTCCCTCGGGGATTCTGAGTGAGCAGTTCTTC
NA many TRBJ2-1 TRBV7-2 CASSLGGREEFF TGTGCCAGCAGCTTAGGGGGGAGAGAAGAGTTCTTC
NA NA TRBJ2-1 TRBV21-1 CASSSFGGKFNEQFF TGTGCCAGCAGCTCTTTTGGTGGCAAATTCAATGAGCAGTTCTTC
TRBD2 many TRBJ2-3 TRBV5-1 CASSSTLAGARDTQYF TGCGCCAGCAGCTCGACCTTAGCGGGGGCCCGGGATACGCAGTATTTT
NA NA TRBJ2-5 TRBV2 CASRRGSMETQYF TGTGCCAGCAGGAGGGGATCGATGGAGACCCAGTACTTC
TRBD2 few TRBJ2-7 TRBV5-4 CASSPPGTSSDEQYF TGTGCCAGCAGCCCTCCCGGGACTAGCTCCGACGAGCAGTACTTC
NA few TRBJ1-2 TRBV5-1 CASSLGDVGLNYGYTF TGCGCCAGCAGCTTAGGCGATGTGGGGCTTAACTATGGCTACACCTTC
NA few TRBJ1-2 TRBV20-1 CSARDTFYGYTF TGCAGTGCTAGAGACACCTTCTATGGCTACACCTTC
TRBD2 NA TRBJ2-2 TRBV5-6 CASSLRRLAPKAGELFF TGTGCCAGCAGCTTGCGGCGACTAGCCCCGAAGGCCGGGGAGCTGTTTTTT
NA NA TRBJ2-7 TRBV3-1 CAAAGGGGEYEQYF TGTGCCGCCGCGGGAGGAGGGGGCGAGTACGAGCAGTACTTC
TRBD2 many TRBJ2-7 TRBV5-1 CASSLAAGLYEQYF TGCGCCAGCAGCTTAGCAGCGGGACTTTACGAGCAGTACTTC
TRBD2 many TRBJ2-3 TRBV5-6 CASSPLAGSTDTQYF TGTGCCAGCAGCCCGTTAGCGGGATCCACAGATACGCAGTATTTT
NA few TRBJ1-1 TRBV6-5 CASSSHLQINTEAFF TGTGCCAGCAGTTCCCATTTACAGATAAACACTGAAGCTTTCTTT
NA NA TRBJ1-6 TRBV7-9 CASSLSQAAASPLHF TGTGCCAGCAGCTTATCTCAGGCAGCCGCCTCACCCCTCCACTTT
TRBD2 few TRBJ2-1 TRBV20-1 CSATSGGFVNEQFF TGCAGTGCCACTAGCGGGGGCTTTGTCAATGAGCAGTTCTTC
NA NA TRBJ2-5 TRBV12-3/TRBV12-4 CASSPFERGQETQYF TGTGCCAGCAGTCCCTTCGAACGGGGACAAGAGACCCAGTACTTC
TRBD1 few TRBJ2-5 TRBV6-2/TRBV6-3 CASSPRDRDQETQYF TGTGCCAGCAGCCCACGGGACAGGGACCAAGAGACCCAGTACTTC
NA few TRBJ2-5 TRBV5-1 CASSLGQSQETQYF TGCGCCAGCAGCTTGGGACAGTCCCAAGAGACCCAGTACTTC
NA NA TRBJ2-5 TRBV10-3 CAIKPHDQETQYF TGTGCCATCAAACCGCACGACCAAGAGACCCAGTACTTC
NA NA TRBJ2-5 TRBV20-1 CSARDLRKETQYF TGCAGTGCTAGAGATCTACGGAAAGAGACCCAGTACTTC
NA many TRBJ1-1 TRBV5-1 CASSPSRGTGNTEAFF TGCGCCAGCAGCCCCTCACGCGGGACGGGGAACACTGAAGCTTTCTTT
TRBD2 medium-sized TRBJ2-5 TRBV6-5 CASSYLGSGVETQYF TGTGCCAGCAGTTACCTCGGTAGCGGGGTGGAGACCCAGTACTTC
NA many TRBJ2-5 TRBV5-1 CASSHTLDTIVF TGCGCCAGCAGCCACACACTGGACACGATTGTCTTC
NA many TRBJ2-2 TRBV4-2 CASSQVGSGELFF TGTGCCAGCAGCCAAGTAGGGTCCGGGGAGCTGTTTTTT
NA NA TRBJ2-4 TRBV20-1 CSATIPGAPNIQYF TGCAGTGCTACTATACCAGGGGCCCCTAACATTCAGTACTTC
NA few TRBJ1-1 TRBV5-6 CASSQLQGEAFF TGTGCCAGCAGCCAATTGCAGGGTGAAGCTTTCTTT
TRBD2 few TRBJ2-3 TRBV12-3/TRBV12-4 CASSQPSGGAGDTQYF TGTGCCAGCAGCCAACCTAGCGGGGGGGCCGGAGATACGCAGTATTTT
NA NA TRBJ1-1 TRBV24-1 CATSDSWEDGAFF TGTGCCACCAGTGATTCGTGGGAGGACGGAGCTTTCTTT
TRBD2 many TRBJ2-5 TRBV5-1 CASSFSASGAETQYF TGCGCCAGCAGCTTCAGTGCTAGCGGGGCGGAGACCCAGTACTTC
NA NA TRBJ1-2 TRBV9 CASAKGVEDYGYTF TGTGCGTCGGCGAAGGGGGTCGAAGACTATGGCTACACCTTC
NA NA TRBJ1-5 TRBV4-2 CASSQEGAASRLSNQPQHF TGTGCCAGCAGCCAAGAGGGGGCAGCGAGCCGACTTAGCAATCAGCCCCAGCATTTT
NA few TRBJ2-2 TRBV7-2 CASSLALLAGGTGELFF TGTGCCAGCAGCTTAGCGCTTCTGGCCGGCGGCACCGGGGAGCTGTTTTTT
NA NA TRBJ1-1 TRBV6-5 CASRGKPGPTEAFF TGTGCCAGCAGAGGCAAGCCGGGCCCCACTGAAGCTTTCTTT
NA few TRBJ1-1 TRBV7-9 CASSLQANTEAFF TGTGCCAGCAGCTTACAGGCGAACACTGAAGCTTTCTTT
NA NA TRBJ1-1 TRBV12-3/TRBV12-4 CASSLERDTEAFF TGTGCCAGCAGTTTAGAAAGGGACACTGAAGCTTTCTTT
NA NA TRBJ2-1 TRBV7-8 CASSPTRVEFNEQFF TGTGCCAGCAGCCCAACACGGGTGGAGTTCAATGAGCAGTTCTTC
NA few TRBJ2-7 TRBV6-2/TRBV6-3 CATRPTTGRSWQPSREQYF TGTGCCACCCGGCCAACCACCGGCCGGTCATGGCAGCCTAGCAGGGAGCAGTACTTC
TRBD1 NA TRBJ2-5 TRBV5-1 CASSLGTAQETQYF TGCGCCAGCAGCCTTGGGACAGCTCAAGAGACCCAGTACTTC
NA NA TRBJ1-2 TRBV5-1 CASSVSGTLYGYTF TGCGCCAGCAGCGTCTCCGGGACACTCTATGGCTACACCTTC
TRBD1 few TRBJ2-5 TRBV5-1 CASTPGTGGETQYF TGCGCCAGCACCCCGGGGACAGGGGGAGAGACCCAGTACTTC
NA NA TRBJ1-1 TRBV5-1 CASSSGESGTEAFF TGCGCCAGCAGCTCGGGGGAAAGTGGCACTGAAGCTTTCTTT
NA NA TRBJ2-1 TRBV5-1 CASSSGGTGNEQFF TGCGCCAGCAGCTCCGGCGGGACGGGCAATGAGCAGTTCTTC
NA few TRBJ2-1 TRBV10-3 CAISDGDGEWDEQFF TGTGCCATCAGTGATGGGGACGGCGAGTGGGATGAGCAGTTCTTC